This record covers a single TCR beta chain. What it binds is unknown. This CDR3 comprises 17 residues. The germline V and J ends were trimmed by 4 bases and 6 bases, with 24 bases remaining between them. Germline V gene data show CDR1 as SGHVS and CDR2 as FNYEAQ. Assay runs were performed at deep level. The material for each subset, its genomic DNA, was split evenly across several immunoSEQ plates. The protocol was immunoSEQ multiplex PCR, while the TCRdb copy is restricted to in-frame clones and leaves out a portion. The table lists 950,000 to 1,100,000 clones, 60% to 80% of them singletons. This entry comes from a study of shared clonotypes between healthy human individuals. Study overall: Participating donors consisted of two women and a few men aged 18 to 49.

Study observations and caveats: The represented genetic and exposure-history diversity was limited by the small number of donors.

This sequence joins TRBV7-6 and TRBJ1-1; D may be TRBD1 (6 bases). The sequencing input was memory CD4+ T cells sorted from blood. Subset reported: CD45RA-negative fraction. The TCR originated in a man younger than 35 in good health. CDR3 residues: CASSSYSFDRTGAEAFF. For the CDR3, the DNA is TGTGCCAGCAGCTCTTATAGTTTCGACAGGACGGGGGCTGAAGCTTTCTTT.